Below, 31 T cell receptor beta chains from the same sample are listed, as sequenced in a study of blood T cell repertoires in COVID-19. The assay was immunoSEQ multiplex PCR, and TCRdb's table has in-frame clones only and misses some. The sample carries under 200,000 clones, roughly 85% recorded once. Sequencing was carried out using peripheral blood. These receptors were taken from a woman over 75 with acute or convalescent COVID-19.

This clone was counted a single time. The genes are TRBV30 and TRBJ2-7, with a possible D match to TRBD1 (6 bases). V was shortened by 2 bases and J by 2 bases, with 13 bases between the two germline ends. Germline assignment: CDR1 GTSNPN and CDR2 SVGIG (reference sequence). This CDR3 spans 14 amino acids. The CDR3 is CAWSPGTLPYEQYF. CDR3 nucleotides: TGTGCCTGGAGTCCCGGGACACTCCCCTACGAGCAGTACTTC.

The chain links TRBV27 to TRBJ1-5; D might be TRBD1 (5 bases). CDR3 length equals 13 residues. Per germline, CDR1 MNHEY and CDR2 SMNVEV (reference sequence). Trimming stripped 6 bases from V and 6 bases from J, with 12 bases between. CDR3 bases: TGTGCCAGCAGGGGACTCCCGGGTCAGCCCCAGCATTTT. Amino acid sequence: CASRGLPGQPQHF.

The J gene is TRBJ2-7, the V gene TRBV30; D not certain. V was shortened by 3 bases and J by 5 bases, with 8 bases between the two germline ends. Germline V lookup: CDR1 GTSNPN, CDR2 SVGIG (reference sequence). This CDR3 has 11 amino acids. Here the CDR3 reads CAWSGLNEQYF. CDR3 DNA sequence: TGTGCCTGGAGCGGTCTGAACGAGCAGTACTTC.

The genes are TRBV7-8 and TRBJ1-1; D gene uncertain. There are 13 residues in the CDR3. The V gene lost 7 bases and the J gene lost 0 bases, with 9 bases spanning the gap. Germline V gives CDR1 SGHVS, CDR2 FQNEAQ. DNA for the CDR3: TGTGCCAGCAACCGAAACATGAACACTGAAGCTTTCTTT. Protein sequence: CASNRNMNTEAFF.

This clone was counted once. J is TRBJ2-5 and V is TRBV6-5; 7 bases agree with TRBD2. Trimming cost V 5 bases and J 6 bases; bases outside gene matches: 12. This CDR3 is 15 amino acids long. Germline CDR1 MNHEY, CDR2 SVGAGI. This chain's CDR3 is CASSPFTAGVKTQYF. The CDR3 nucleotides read TGTGCCAGCAGTCCCTTTACGGCGGGGGTAAAGACCCAGTACTTC.

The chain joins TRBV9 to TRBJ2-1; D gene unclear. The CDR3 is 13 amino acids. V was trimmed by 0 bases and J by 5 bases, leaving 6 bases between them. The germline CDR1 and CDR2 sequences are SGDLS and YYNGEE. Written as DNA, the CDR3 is TGTGCCAGCAGCGTAGATTATAACAATGAGCAGTTCTTC. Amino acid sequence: CASSVDYNNEQFF.

CDR3 bases: TGTGCCATCAGTGAAGTGGACAGGGGCCATGGCTACACCTTC. It is translated as CAISEVDRGHGYTF. J is TRBJ1-2 and V is TRBV10-3; TRBD1 agrees at 9 bases. The CDR3 runs to 14 residues. Germline assignment: CDR1 ENHRY and CDR2 SYGVKD. Germline trimming cut 3 bases from V and 6 bases from J; bases unmatched to any gene: 5.

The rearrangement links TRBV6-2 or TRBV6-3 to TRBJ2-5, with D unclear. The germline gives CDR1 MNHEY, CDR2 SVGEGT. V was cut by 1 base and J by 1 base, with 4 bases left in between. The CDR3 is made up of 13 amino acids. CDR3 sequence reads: CASSYYSQETQYF. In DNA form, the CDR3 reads TGTGCCAGCAGTTACTACAGCCAAGAGACCCAGTACTTC.

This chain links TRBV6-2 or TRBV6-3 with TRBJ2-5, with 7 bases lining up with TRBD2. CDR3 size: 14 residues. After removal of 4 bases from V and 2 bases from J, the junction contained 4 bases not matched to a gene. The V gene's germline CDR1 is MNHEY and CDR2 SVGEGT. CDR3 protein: CASSWGGKQETQYF. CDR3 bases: TGTGCCAGCAGTTGGGGGGGGAAGCAAGAGACCCAGTACTTC.

CDR3 sequence (DNA): TGCGCCAGCAGCCCGAGGGACAGGGTTTCACCCCTCCACTTT. Residues: CASSPRDRVSPLHF. The rearrangement links TRBV4-1 to TRBJ1-6; 9 bases map to TRBD1. V trimming: 4 bases; J trimming: 9 bases; junction bases outside the gene matches: 4. Per germline, CDR1 MGHRA and CDR2 YSYEKL. This CDR3 spans 14 amino acids.

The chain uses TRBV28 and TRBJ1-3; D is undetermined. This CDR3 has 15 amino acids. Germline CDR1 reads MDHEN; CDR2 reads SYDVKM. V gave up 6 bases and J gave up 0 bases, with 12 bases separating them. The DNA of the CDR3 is TGTGCCAGCAGGCCTAATAGCAACTCTGGAAACACCATATATTTT. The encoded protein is CASRPNSNSGNTIYF. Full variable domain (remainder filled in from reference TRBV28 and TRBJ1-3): DVKVTQSSRYLVKRTGEKVFLECVQDMDHENMFWYRQDPGLGLRLIYFSYDVKMKEKGDIPEGYSVSREKKERFSLILESASTNQTSMYLCASRPNSNSGNTIYFGEGSWLTVV.

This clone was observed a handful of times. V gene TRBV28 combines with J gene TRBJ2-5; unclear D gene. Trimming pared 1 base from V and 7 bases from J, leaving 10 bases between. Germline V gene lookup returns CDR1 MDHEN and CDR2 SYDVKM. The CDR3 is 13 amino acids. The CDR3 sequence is CASSLSETGTQYF. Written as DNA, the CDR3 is TGTGCCAGCAGTTTATCGGAGACGGGGACCCAGTACTTC.

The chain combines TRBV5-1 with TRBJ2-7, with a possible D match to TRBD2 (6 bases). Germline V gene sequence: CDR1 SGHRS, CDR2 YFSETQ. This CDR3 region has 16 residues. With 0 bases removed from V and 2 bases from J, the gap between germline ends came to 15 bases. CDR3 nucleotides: TGCGCCAGCAGCTTGGTTTGGGTACGGGAGCCCTACGAGCAGTACTTC. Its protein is CASSLVWVREPYEQYF.

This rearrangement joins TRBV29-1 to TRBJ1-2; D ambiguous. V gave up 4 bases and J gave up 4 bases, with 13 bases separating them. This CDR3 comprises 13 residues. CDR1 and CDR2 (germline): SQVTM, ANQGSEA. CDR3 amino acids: CSVVGGTTYGYTF. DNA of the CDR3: TGCAGCGTTGTCGGCGGAACAACCTATGGCTACACCTTC.

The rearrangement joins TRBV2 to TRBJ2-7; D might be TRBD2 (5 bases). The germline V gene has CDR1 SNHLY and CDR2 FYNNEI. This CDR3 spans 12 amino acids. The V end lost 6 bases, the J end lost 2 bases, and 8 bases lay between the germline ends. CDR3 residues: CASRDFTYEQYF. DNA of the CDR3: TGTGCCAGCAGGGACTTCACCTACGAGCAGTACTTC.

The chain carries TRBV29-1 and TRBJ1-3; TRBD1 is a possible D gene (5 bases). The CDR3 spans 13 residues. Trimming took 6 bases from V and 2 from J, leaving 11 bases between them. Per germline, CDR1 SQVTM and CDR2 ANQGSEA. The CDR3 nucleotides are TGCAGCGTGCGGGGGACCCCTGGAAACACCATATATTTT. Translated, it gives CSVRGTPGNTIYF.

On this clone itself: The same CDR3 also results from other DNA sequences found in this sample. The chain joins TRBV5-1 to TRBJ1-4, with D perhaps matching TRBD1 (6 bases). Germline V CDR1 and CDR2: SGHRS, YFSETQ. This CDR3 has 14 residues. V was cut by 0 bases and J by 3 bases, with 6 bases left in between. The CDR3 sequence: CASSLGQANEKLFF. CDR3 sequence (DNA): TGCGCCAGCAGCTTGGGACAGGCTAATGAAAAACTGTTTTTT. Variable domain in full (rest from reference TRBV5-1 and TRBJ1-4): KAGVTQTPRYLIKTRGQQVTLSCSPISGHRSVSWYQQTPGQGLQFLFEYFSETQRNKGNFPGRFSGRQFSNSRSEMNVSTLELGDSALYLCASSLGQANEKLFFGSGTQLSVL.

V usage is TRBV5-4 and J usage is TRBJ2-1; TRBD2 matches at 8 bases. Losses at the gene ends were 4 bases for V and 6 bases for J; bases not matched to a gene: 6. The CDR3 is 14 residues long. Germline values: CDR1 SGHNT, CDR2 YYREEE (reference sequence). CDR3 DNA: TGTGCCAGCAGCGCCGGGACTAGTCCCAATGAGCAGTTCTTC. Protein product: CASSAGTSPNEQFF.

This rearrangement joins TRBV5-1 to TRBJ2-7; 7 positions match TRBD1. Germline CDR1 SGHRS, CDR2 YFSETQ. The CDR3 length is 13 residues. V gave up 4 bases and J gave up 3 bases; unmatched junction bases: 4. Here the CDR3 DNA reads TGCGCCAGCAGCCAGGACAGGATCTACGAGCAGTACTTC. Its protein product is CASSQDRIYEQYF. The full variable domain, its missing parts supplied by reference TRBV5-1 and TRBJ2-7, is KAGVTQTPRYLIKTRGQQVTLSCSPISGHRSVSWYQQTPGQGLQFLFEYFSETQRNKGNFPGRFSGRQFSNSRSEMNVSTLELGDSALYLCASSQDRIYEQYFGPGTRLTVT.

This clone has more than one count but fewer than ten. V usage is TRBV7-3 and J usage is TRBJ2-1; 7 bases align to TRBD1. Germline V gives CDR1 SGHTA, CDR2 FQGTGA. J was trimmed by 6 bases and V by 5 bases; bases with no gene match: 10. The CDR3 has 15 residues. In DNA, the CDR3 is TGTGCCAGCAGCCCGCGGACAGGTCCGGTCAATGAGCAGTTCTTC. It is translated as CASSPRTGPVNEQFF. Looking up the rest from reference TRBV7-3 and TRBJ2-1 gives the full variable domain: GAGVSQTPSNKVTEKGKYVELRCDPISGHTALYWYRQSLGQGPEFLIYFQGTGAADDSGLPNDRFFAVRPEGSVSTLKIQRTERGDSAVYLCASSPRTGPVNEQFFGPGTRLTVL.

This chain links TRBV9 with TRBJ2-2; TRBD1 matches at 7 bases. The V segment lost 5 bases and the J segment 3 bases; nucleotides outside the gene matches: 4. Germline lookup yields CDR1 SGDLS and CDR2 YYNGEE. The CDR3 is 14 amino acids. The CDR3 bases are TGTGCCAGCAGAGACAGGGTCGACACCGGGGAGCTGTTTTTT. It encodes CASRDRVDTGELFF.

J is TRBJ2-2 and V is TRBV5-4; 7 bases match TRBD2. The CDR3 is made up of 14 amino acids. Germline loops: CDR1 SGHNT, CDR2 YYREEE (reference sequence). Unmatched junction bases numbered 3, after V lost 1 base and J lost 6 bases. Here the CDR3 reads CASSLRLAPGELFF. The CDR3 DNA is TGTGCCAGCAGCTTGAGACTAGCTCCCGGGGAGCTGTTTTTT.

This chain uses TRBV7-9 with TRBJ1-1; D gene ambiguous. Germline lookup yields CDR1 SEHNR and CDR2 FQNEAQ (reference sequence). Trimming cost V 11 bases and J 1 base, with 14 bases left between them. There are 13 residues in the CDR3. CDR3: CAGRRASNTEAFF. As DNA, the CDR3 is TGTGCCGGCCGGAGGGCTTCGAACACTGAAGCTTTCTTT.

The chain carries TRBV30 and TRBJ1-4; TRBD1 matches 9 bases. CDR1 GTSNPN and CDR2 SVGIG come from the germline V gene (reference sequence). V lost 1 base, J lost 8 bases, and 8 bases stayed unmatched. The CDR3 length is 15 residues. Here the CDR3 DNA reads TGTGCCTGGAGTGACGGGGGACAGGGTATCGAAAAACTGTTTTTT. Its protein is CAWSDGGQGIEKLFF.

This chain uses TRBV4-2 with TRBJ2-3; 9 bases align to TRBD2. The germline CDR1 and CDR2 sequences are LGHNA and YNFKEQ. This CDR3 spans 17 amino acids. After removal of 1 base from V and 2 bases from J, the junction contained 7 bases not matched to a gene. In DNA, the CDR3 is TGTGCCAGCAGCCAAGGAATAGCGGGGGCGTTCACAGATACGCAGTATTTT. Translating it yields CASSQGIAGAFTDTQYF.

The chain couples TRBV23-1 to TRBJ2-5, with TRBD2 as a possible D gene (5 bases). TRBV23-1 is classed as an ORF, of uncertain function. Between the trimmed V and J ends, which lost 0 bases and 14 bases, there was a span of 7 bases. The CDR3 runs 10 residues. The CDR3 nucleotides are TGCGCCAGCAGTCAATCGGAGGCCTACTTC. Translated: CASSQSEAYF.

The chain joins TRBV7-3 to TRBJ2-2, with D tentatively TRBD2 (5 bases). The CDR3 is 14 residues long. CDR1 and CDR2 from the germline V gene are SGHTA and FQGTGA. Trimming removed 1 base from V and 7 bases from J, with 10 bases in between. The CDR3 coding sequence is TGTGCCAGCAGCTTAAACTTGGGAGTCGGGGAGCTGTTTTTT. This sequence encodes CASSLNLGVGELFF.

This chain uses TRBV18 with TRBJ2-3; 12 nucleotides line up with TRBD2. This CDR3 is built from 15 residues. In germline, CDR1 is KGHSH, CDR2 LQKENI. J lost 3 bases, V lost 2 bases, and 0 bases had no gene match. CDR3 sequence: CASSPGLAGTDTQYF. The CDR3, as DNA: TGTGCCAGCTCACCAGGACTAGCGGGAACAGATACGCAGTATTTT.

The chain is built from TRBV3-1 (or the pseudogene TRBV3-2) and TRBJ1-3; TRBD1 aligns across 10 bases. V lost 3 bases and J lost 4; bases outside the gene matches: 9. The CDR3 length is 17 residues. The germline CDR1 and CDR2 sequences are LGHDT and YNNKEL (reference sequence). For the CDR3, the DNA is TGTGCCAGCAGCCAGCCCGGGACAGGGGTACTAGGAAACACCATATATTTT. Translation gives CASSQPGTGVLGNTIYF.

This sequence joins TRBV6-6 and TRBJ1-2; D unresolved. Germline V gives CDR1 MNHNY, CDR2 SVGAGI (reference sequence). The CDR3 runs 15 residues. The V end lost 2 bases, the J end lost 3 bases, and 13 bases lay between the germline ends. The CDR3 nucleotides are TGTGCCAGCAGTTACCTACGGGAGGATCACTATGGCTACACCTTC. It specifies CASSYLREDHYGYTF.

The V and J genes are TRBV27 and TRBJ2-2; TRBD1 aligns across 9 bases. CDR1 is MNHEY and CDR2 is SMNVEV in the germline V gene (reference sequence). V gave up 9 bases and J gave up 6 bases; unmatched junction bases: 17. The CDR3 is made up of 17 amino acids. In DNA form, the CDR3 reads TGTGCCAGTCGCCTAGCCTCCGGGACAGGGAAGGCCGGGGAGCTGTTTTTT. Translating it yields CASRLASGTGKAGELFF.